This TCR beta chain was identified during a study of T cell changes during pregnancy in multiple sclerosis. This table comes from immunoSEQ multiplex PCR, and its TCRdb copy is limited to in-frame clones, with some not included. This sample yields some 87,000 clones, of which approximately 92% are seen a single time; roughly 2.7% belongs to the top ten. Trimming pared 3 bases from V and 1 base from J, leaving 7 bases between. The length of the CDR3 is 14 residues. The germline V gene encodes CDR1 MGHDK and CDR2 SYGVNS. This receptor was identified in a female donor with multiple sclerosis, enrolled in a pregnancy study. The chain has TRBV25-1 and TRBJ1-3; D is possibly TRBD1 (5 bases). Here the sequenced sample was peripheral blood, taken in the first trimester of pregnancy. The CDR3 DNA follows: TGTGCCAGCAGTGACCCAGGGTCTGGAAACACCATATATTTT. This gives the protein CASSDPGSGNTIYF.